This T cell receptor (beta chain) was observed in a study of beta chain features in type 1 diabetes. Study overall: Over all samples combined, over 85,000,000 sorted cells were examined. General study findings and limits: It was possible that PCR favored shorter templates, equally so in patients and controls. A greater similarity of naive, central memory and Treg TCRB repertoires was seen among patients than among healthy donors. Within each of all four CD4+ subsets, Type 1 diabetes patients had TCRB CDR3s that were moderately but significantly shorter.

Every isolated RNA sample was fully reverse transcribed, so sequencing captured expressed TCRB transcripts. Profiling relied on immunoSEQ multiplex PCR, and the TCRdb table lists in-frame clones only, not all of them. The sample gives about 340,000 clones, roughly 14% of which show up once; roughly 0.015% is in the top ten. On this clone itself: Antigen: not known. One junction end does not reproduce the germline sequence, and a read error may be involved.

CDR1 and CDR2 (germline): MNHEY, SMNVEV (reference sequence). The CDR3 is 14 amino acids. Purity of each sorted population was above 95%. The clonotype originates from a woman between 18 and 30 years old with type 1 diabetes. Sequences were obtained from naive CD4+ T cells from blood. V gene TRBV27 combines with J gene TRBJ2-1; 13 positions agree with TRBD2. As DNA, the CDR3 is TGTGCCAGCAGTACCGCAACTAGCGGGAGGGCGCGGGTCTTC. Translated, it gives CASSTATSGRARVF.